The 13 T cell receptor beta chains below were found in one sample sequenced in a study of blood T cell repertoires in COVID-19. Generated by immunoSEQ multiplex PCR, the TCRdb table keeps only in-frame clones and is missing some. The sample carries 210,000 or so clones, around four fifths recorded once. Sequences were obtained from peripheral blood. Source of these receptors: a human donor in a cohort sampled during active COVID-19.

The rearrangement uses TRBV9 and TRBJ1-2, with 8 bases matching TRBD1. The CDR3 has 15 residues. CDR1 SGDLS and CDR2 YYNGEE come from the germline V gene. V trimming: 5 bases; J trimming: 1 base; junction bases outside the gene matches: 7. For the CDR3, the DNA is TGTGCCAGCAGTGATACCGGGACAGGTAACTATGGCTACACCTTC. Translated, it gives CASSDTGTGNYGYTF. Drawing the rest from reference TRBV9 and TRBJ1-2, the complete variable domain is DSGVTQTPKHLITATGQRVTLRCSPRSGDLSVYWYQQSLDQGLQFLIQYYNGEERAKGNILERFSAQQFPDLHSELNLSSLELGDSALYFCASSDTGTGNYGYTFGSGTRLTVV.

This chain links TRBV5-1 with TRBJ1-5; maybe TRBD1 (5 bases). The CDR3 is 13 residues long. Trimming took 2 bases from V and 5 from J, leaving 8 bases between them. Looked up from germline, CDR1 is SGHRS and CDR2 is YFSETQ. CDR3 sequence reads: CASSFGGDQPQHF. CDR3 sequence (DNA): TGCGCCAGCAGCTTCGGGGGGGATCAGCCCCAGCATTTT.

The chain couples TRBV3-1 (or the pseudogene TRBV3-2) to TRBJ2-5, with TRBD2 matching over 9 bases. CDR3 length: 15 residues. J was trimmed by 5 bases and V by 4 bases; bases with no gene match: 8. Germline loops: CDR1 LGHDT, CDR2 YNNKEL (reference sequence). CDR3 region: CASSLRASGTETQYF. The CDR3 coding sequence is TGTGCCAGCAGCCTCCGGGCTAGCGGGACGGAGACCCAGTACTTC.

The chain uses TRBV28 and TRBJ1-1; 10 bases are shared with TRBD1. The junction had 7 bases not matched to a gene; V was cut back by 1 base and J by 5 bases. CDR1 is MDHEN, CDR2 SYDVKM, per germline. The CDR3 length is 16 residues. CDR3 coding DNA: TGTGCCAGCAGTTTATCGCCCGGGACAGGGGATACTGAAGCTTTCTTT. This codes for CASSLSPGTGDTEAFF.

V gene TRBV6-4 combines with J gene TRBJ1-1; unclear D gene. Deletions cut 4 bases from V and 0 bases from J, with 18 bases between. Germline CDR1 is MRHNA and CDR2 is SNTAGT. The CDR3 is made up of 17 amino acids. In DNA form, the CDR3 reads TGTGCCAGCAGTGTGCACGAGGGTCCCTCCATGAACACTGAAGCTTTCTTT. Its protein is CASSVHEGPSMNTEAFF.

The chain uses TRBV7-2 and TRBJ1-2, with D uncertain. The V and J ends lost 5 bases and 4 bases respectively, with 11 bases between them. From germline, CDR1 is SGHTA and CDR2 FQGNSA. The CDR3 is 13 residues long. CDR3 coding DNA: TGTGCCAGCAGCCCGGAGGTAGGCTATGGCTACACCTTC. It encodes CASSPEVGYGYTF.

The table lists this clone with a count of one. The rearrangement joins TRBV5-1 to TRBJ2-7, with TRBD1 identical over 9 bases. The CDR3 contains 14 residues. CDR1 and CDR2 from the germline V gene are SGHRS and YFSETQ. V gave up 4 bases and J gave up 6 bases; unmatched junction bases: 8. The CDR3, as DNA: TGCGCCAGCAGCAACGACAGGGGGTACTCCGAGCAGTACTTC. This sequence encodes CASSNDRGYSEQYF. The whole variable domain, remainder taken from reference TRBV5-1 and TRBJ2-7, is KAGVTQTPRYLIKTRGQQVTLSCSPISGHRSVSWYQQTPGQGLQFLFEYFSETQRNKGNFPGRFSGRQFSNSRSEMNVSTLELGDSALYLCASSNDRGYSEQYFGPGTRLTVT.

This chain uses TRBV2 with TRBJ2-3; 10 bases align to TRBD1. The V gene's germline CDR1 is SNHLY and CDR2 FYNNEI. V was pared by 8 bases and J by 4 bases, with 3 bases of the junction left unmatched. The CDR3 runs 13 residues. The chain's CDR3 is CASGQGGSDTQYF. CDR3 bases: TGTGCCAGCGGACAGGGGGGGTCAGATACGCAGTATTTT.

This rearrangement joins TRBV5-6 to TRBJ1-2, with TRBD1 matching over 8 bases. V was pared by 6 bases and J by 7 bases, with 5 bases of the junction left unmatched. The CDR3 consists of 12 residues. Germline CDR1 SGHDT, CDR2 YYEEEE. The CDR3: CASNRGTGGYTF. The CDR3 region has the DNA TGTGCCAGCAACAGGGGGACTGGTGGCTACACCTTC.

CDR3 amino acids: CASNARGRYTEAFF. CDR3 DNA: TGTGCCAGCAACGCTAGGGGGCGGTACACTGAAGCTTTCTTT. This rearrangement joins TRBV28 to TRBJ1-1, with 7 bases lining up with TRBD1. The V gene's germline CDR1 is MDHEN and CDR2 SYDVKM. The CDR3 length is 14 residues. The junction had 8 bases not matched to a gene; V was cut back by 7 bases and J by 3 bases. Variable domain in full (rest from reference TRBV28 and TRBJ1-1): DVKVTQSSRYLVKRTGEKVFLECVQDMDHENMFWYRQDPGLGLRLIYFSYDVKMKEKGDIPEGYSVSREKKERFSLILESASTNQTSMYLCASNARGRYTEAFFGQGTRLTVV.

This chain connects TRBV3-1 (or the pseudogene TRBV3-2) to TRBJ2-3; 10 bases are shared with TRBD2. From germline, CDR1 is LGHDT and CDR2 YNNKEL (reference sequence). This CDR3 region has 16 residues. Unmatched junction bases numbered 12, after V lost 8 bases and J lost 4 bases. Here the CDR3 DNA reads TGTGCCAGCGAGCGGGAGCGGGGGGGGCCGCCAGATACGCAGTATTTT. As protein: CASERERGGPPDTQYF.

CDR3 residues: CASSPTPGGQGRGYTF. Here the CDR3 DNA reads TGTGCCAGCAGCCCAACCCCCGGGGGTCAGGGTCGAGGCTACACCTTC. This chain uses TRBV9 with TRBJ1-2, with a possible D match to TRBD1 (5 bases). The CDR3 runs to 16 residues. Germline V gene sequence: CDR1 SGDLS, CDR2 YYNGEE. The V and J ends lost 4 bases and 8 bases respectively, with 24 bases between them.

The chain carries TRBV6-5 and TRBJ2-7; possibly TRBD2 for D (6 bases). This CDR3 is built from 13 residues. Per the germline V gene, CDR1 is MNHEY and CDR2 is SVGAGI. Trimming pared 6 bases from V and 7 bases from J, leaving 16 bases between. CDR3 bases: TGTGCCAGCAGGAGGAGGGGAACGGGGGAGCAGTACGTC. Translation gives CASRRRGTGEQYV.